These T cell receptor beta chains were read from a single sample in a study of blood T cell repertoires in COVID-19. The data were produced by immunoSEQ multiplex PCR, yet TCRdb's version contains in-frame clones alone and is incomplete. The data contain 300,000 to 400,000 clones, roughly 89% of them singletons. The sequenced material came from peripheral blood. These receptors were obtained from a man aged 30-40 years with COVID-19, enrolled during active disease. The CDR3 runs from the conserved cysteine through the conserved F or W. Each record gives: V gene, J gene, clone size, D gene, CDR3 protein, CDR3 DNA. A D gene is named only where the DNA matches it firmly. A row's size may be missing; if present it is once, few, many or a size class.

TRBV11-2	TRBJ1-2	-	TRBD1	CASSLIRTGPNYGYTF	TGTGCCAGCAGCTTAATTAGGACAGGACCCAACTATGGCTACACCTTC
TRBV7-2	TRBJ2-1	-	TRBD2	CASSLMSGGAHEQFF	TGTGCCAGCAGCTTAATGAGCGGGGGGGCCCATGAGCAGTTCTTC
TRBV5-1	TRBJ2-1	-	TRBD2	CASSLTSGGAGEQFF	TGCGCCAGCAGCCTCACTAGCGGGGGGGCAGGAGAGCAGTTCTTC
TRBV6-1	TRBJ1-6	few	-	CASSELVSINSPLHF	TGTGCCAGCAGTGAACTAGTCAGCATTAATTCACCCCTCCACTTT
TRBV15	TRBJ1-4	-	-	CATSRGQTATNEKLFF	TGTGCCACCAGCAGAGGTCAGACAGCGACTAATGAAAAACTGTTTTTT
TRBV5-6	TRBJ1-3	-	-	CASSFQFSGNTIYF	TGTGCCAGCAGCTTTCAGTTCTCTGGAAACACCATATATTTT
TRBV28	TRBJ1-3	-	TRBD1	CASSRDSVQGSGNTIYF	TGTGCCAGCAGTCGTGATTCCGTACAGGGGTCTGGAAACACCATATATTTT
TRBV7-2	TRBJ2-1	few	TRBD2	CASSLAEGTSGSYNEQFF	TGTGCCAGCAGCTTAGCGGAAGGGACTAGCGGGAGTTACAATGAGCAGTTCTTC
TRBV30	TRBJ2-7	-	-	CAWSVGVGTGQYF	TGTGCCTGGAGTGTTGGAGTGGGAACAGGGCAGTACTTC
TRBV20-1	TRBJ1-2	few	-	CSATFGDGYTF	TGCAGTGCCACGTTCGGAGATGGCTACACCTTC
TRBV9	TRBJ2-3	-	TRBD2	CASRLGTSGTDTQYF	TGTGCCAGCAGACTCGGGACTAGCGGCACAGATACGCAGTATTTT
TRBV28	TRBJ1-3	-	-	CASRPGQIGGNTIYF	TGTGCCAGCAGACCTGGACAGATCGGGGGAAACACCATATATTTT
TRBV6-5	TRBJ1-4	-	-	CASSTGSQLFF	TGTGCCAGCAGTACAGGGAGCCAACTGTTTTTT
TRBV20-1	TRBJ1-2	-	-	CSATDSYGYTF	TGCAGTGCTACGGACAGCTATGGCTACACCTTC
TRBV14	TRBJ2-2	-	TRBD1	CASSSGGTGRFTGELFF	TGTGCCAGCAGCTCCGGTGGGACAGGGCGATTCACCGGGGAGCTGTTTTTT
TRBV5-1	TRBJ2-3	-	-	CASSLTHSSTDTQYF	TGCGCCAGCAGCTTGACGCACAGTTCCACAGATACGCAGTATTTT
TRBV9	TRBJ2-7	-	-	CASSEFGTSSSYEQYF	TGTGCCAGCAGCGAATTCGGGACATCGAGCTCCTACGAGCAGTACTTC
TRBV5-1	TRBJ1-3	few	-	CASSPGRVGNTIYF	TGCGCCAGCAGCCCAGGCAGGGTGGGAAACACCATATATTTT
TRBV2	TRBJ2-3	-	TRBD1	CASSEIRPRRDSYYTDTQYF	TGTGCCAGCAGTGAAATCCGCCCCCGCCGGGACAGTTATTACACAGATACGCAGTATTTT
TRBV5-1	TRBJ2-7	-	TRBD2	CASSLALAGEEQYF	TGCGCCAGCAGCTTGGCACTAGCGGGGGAAGAGCAGTACTTC
TRBV28	TRBJ1-2	-	-	CASSLSGAQLISYGYTF	TGTGCCAGCAGTTTATCTGGGGCGCAACTCATATCCTATGGCTACACCTTC
TRBV27	TRBJ2-1	-	-	CASSLGGYEQFF	TGTGCCAGCAGTTTAGGAGGGTATGAGCAGTTCTTC
TRBV4-2	TRBJ2-2	-	-	CASSQQRLANTGELFF	TGTGCCAGCAGCCAACAACGACTAGCGAACACCGGGGAGCTGTTTTTT
TRBV6-2/TRBV6-3	TRBJ2-3	-	TRBD2	CASSYVLAGGRDTQYF	TGTGCCAGCAGTTACGTCCTAGCGGGGGGGCGAGATACGCAGTATTTT
TRBV4-1	TRBJ2-1	-	TRBD2	CASSQVLAGRNEQFF	TGCGCCAGCAGCCAAGTTCTAGCGGGACGCAATGAGCAGTTCTTC
TRBV2	TRBJ1-1	-	-	CASSYEEEAFF	TGTGCCAGCAGTTACGAAGAGGAAGCTTTCTTT
TRBV4-1	TRBJ1-5	few	-	CASSQEFAGARQPQHF	TGCGCCAGCAGCCAAGAGTTTGCAGGGGCACGGCAGCCCCAGCATTTT
TRBV3-1/TRBV3-2	TRBJ1-4	-	-	CASRHVTGEGEKLFF	TGTGCCAGCAGACATGTGACAGGAGAGGGTGAAAAACTGTTTTTT
TRBV5-1	TRBJ2-5	-	-	CASSLGDRRVETQYF	TGCGCCAGCAGCTTGGGTGACAGAAGGGTAGAGACCCAGTACTTC
TRBV27	TRBJ1-1	-	TRBD1	CASSQTWTGTNTEAFF	TGTGCCAGCAGTCAAACCTGGACAGGGACGAACACTGAAGCTTTCTTT
TRBV7-3	TRBJ2-3	-	TRBD2	CASSSRTSGVSDTQYF	TGTGCCAGCAGCTCGAGGACTAGCGGGGTTTCAGATACGCAGTATTTT
TRBV4-2	TRBJ1-2	-	-	CASSQDQGSRDGYTF	TGTGCCAGCAGCCAAGATCAAGGCAGCCGGGATGGCTACACCTTC
TRBV10-3	TRBJ2-7	once	-	CAISESGGLYHEQYF	TGTGCCATCAGTGAGTCGGGCGGACTATACCACGAGCAGTACTTC
TRBV12-5	TRBJ1-6	-	TRBD1	CASGSRQGMMNSPLHF	TGTGCTAGTGGTTCACGACAGGGGATGATGAATTCACCCCTCCACTTT
TRBV6-5	TRBJ2-7	-	-	CASSNRDIYEQYF	TGTGCCAGCAGCAACCGGGACATCTACGAGCAGTACTTC
TRBV12-5	TRBJ2-7	once	TRBD1	CASGPGQGFVEQYF	TGTGCTAGTGGGCCAGGACAGGGGTTCGTCGAGCAGTACTTC
TRBV27	TRBJ1-1	-	-	CASSLVQGFTEAFF	TGTGCCAGCAGCCTCGTCCAGGGTTTTACTGAAGCTTTCTTT
TRBV5-4	TRBJ2-7	few	-	CASSLLPGAYEQYF	TGTGCCAGCAGCTTGTTGCCAGGGGCCTACGAGCAGTACTTC
TRBV5-1	TRBJ1-1	-	TRBD1	CASSLTPGQENTEAFF	TGCGCCAGCAGCTTAACACCGGGACAGGAGAACACTGAAGCTTTCTTT
TRBV19	TRBJ1-5	-	-	CASRPIGEGGNQPQHF	TGTGCCAGTAGACCAATAGGAGAAGGAGGCAATCAGCCCCAGCATTTT
TRBV5-4	TRBJ2-7	-	-	CASSPSVSYEQYF	TGTGCCAGCAGCCCCTCGGTCTCCTACGAGCAGTACTTC
TRBV15	TRBJ2-1	-	TRBD2	CATSRDLAAEEQFF	TGTGCCACCAGCAGAGATCTAGCGGCGGAGGAGCAGTTCTTC
TRBV19	TRBJ2-3	-	TRBD2	CASSMFGGSVPRTDTQYF	TGTGCCAGTAGTATGTTCGGCGGGAGTGTACCTCGCACAGATACGCAGTATTTT
TRBV7-2	TRBJ1-1	once	TRBD1	CASTPGTGQAMNTEAFF	TGTGCCAGCACCCCGGGGACCGGACAGGCCATGAACACTGAAGCTTTCTTT
TRBV5-1	TRBJ2-5	-	TRBD2	CASSNAGGRETQYF	TGCGCCAGCAGCAACGCGGGAGGCCGGGAGACCCAGTACTTC
TRBV7-2	TRBJ1-4	-	TRBD1	CASSQSTETGDEKLFF	TGTGCCAGCAGCCAAAGTACCGAGACAGGGGATGAAAAACTGTTTTTT
TRBV5-4	TRBJ2-1	-	-	CASSLGLEQFF	TGTGCCAGCAGCCTAGGACTAGAGCAGTTCTTC
TRBV4-2	TRBJ2-7	-	-	CASSQGSGGASYEQYF	TGTGCCAGCAGCCAAGGGTCGGGGGGCGCCTCCTACGAGCAGTACTTC
TRBV10-3	TRBJ2-7	-	TRBD1	CAIRGGQGGSYEQYF	TGTGCCATCAGGGGTGGACAGGGAGGCTCCTACGAGCAGTACTTC
TRBV12-3/TRBV12-4	TRBJ1-4	-	-	CASSQSRGEKLFF	TGTGCCAGCAGCCAGTCGAGGGGGGAAAAACTGTTTTTT
TRBV7-6	TRBJ2-3	once	TRBD2	CASGPGRLAGDTQYF	TGTGCCAGCGGGCCGGGACGATTAGCGGGGGATACGCAGTATTTT